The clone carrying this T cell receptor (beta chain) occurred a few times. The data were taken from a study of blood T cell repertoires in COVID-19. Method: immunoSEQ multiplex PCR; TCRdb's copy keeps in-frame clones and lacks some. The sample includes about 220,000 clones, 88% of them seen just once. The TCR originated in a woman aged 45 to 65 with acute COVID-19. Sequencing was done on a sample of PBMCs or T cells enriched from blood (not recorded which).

The CDR3 coding sequence is TGCGCCAGCAGTGCCAACAGGGGGGTATTCGTAATAGATCAGCCCCAGCATTTT. This translates into CASSANRGVFVIDQPQHF. The chain combines TRBV10-2 with TRBJ1-5; 8 bases agree with TRBD1. Trimming cost V 4 bases and J 5 bases; bases outside gene matches: 16. The V gene's germline CDR1 is WSHSY and CDR2 SAAADI. CDR3 length: 18 amino acids.